The present T cell receptor beta chain was sequenced within a study of blood T cell repertoires in COVID-19. Study as a whole: Samples representing acute and convalescent COVID-19 were sourced from the United States, Italy and Spain. Sources were T cells, B-cell-depleted T cells, or PBMCs; the material itself was cDNA or gDNA.

The table came from immunoSEQ multiplex PCR; TCRdb's copy has only in-frame clones and leaves some out. The table includes a few hundred thousand clones, roughly 90% detected once. Sequencing input: peripheral blood. The clonotype originates from a woman aged 45-59 years with active or convalescent COVID-19.

The CDR3 DNA reads TGTGCCAGCAGCCGACAGAGTTCCTACGAGCAGTACTTC. Translation: CASSRQSSYEQYF. The V gene is TRBV5-8, the J gene TRBJ2-7; TRBD1 is a possible D gene (5 bases). From germline, CDR1 is SGHTS and CDR2 YDEGEE. V lost 4 bases and J lost 1, with 9 bases in between. The CDR3 has 13 residues.